These 8 T cell receptor beta chains were sequenced from one sample in a study of T cells in Graves' hyperthyroidism and ophthalmopathy. Researchers took RNA transcripts and amplified the TCR beta CDR3 regions from them. The HTBI primer set drove a first-round RT-PCR of the TCR CDR3. One entry per CDR3 protein, called by TCRdb with MiXCR from the multiplex PCR reads. The table shows about 300,000 distinct CDR3 sequences, with approximately 19% occurring only once. Source material: blood. The receptor source for this set is a man aged 50-60 years with Graves' ophthalmopathy.

This sequence joins TRBV3-1 and TRBJ1-3; a possible D gene is TRBD1 (5 bases). This CDR3 spans 14 amino acids. V lost 4 bases and J 3 bases, leaving 10 bases between the germline ends. The V gene's germline CDR1 is LGHDT and CDR2 YNNKEL (reference sequence). CDR3 amino acids: CASSRGESGNTIYF. In nucleotides, the CDR3 is TGTGCCAGCAGCCGGGGCGAAAGTGGAAACACCATATATTTT.

This clonotype was picked up many times. The rearrangement joins TRBV2 to TRBJ1-1; no clear D. This CDR3 has 14 amino acids. Germline V gene sequence: CDR1 SNHLY, CDR2 FYNNEI. Trimming pared 4 bases from V and 1 base from J, leaving 10 bases between. The CDR3 sequence: CASSVTSQNTEAFF. The CDR3 nucleotides are TGTGCCAGCAGTGTGACAAGTCAGAACACTGAAGCTTTCTTT.

The sample holds many counts of this clonotype. The chain joins TRBV11-3 to TRBJ2-2; 9 nucleotides match TRBD1. The CDR3 spans 15 residues. Trimming took 5 bases from V and 5 from J; bases not matched to a gene: 6. CDR1 and CDR2 (germline): SGHNT, YENEEA. The CDR3 loop is CASSPGTGKTGELFF. CDR3 bases: TGTGCCAGCAGCCCGGGGACAGGGAAAACCGGGGAGCTGTTTTTT.

The chain has TRBV18 and TRBJ1-4, with 7 nucleotides matching TRBD1. The CDR3 has 13 residues. The germline V gene has CDR1 KGHSH and CDR2 LQKENI. V lost 7 bases and J lost 8; bases outside the gene matches: 7. In nucleotides, the CDR3 is TGTGCCAGCTTAGAGGGGGCGGACGAAAAACTGTTTTTT. Its protein is CASLEGADEKLFF.

This clonotype came up many times. The rearrangement joins TRBV28 to TRBJ2-5; the D gene is possibly TRBD2 (6 bases). V lost 4 bases, J lost 5 bases, and 23 bases lay in between. This CDR3 is 17 amino acids long. Germline CDR1 and CDR2: MDHEN and SYDVKM. In nucleotides, the CDR3 is TGTGCCAGCAGTTCCCTCAGCGGGTTGAGCTACGGGGAGACCCAGTACTTC. This translates into CASSSLSGLSYGETQYF.

The table lists this clonotype with many counts. CDR3 protein: CAISGMYSNQPQHF. Written as DNA, the CDR3 is TGTGCCATCAGCGGTATGTATAGCAATCAGCCCCAGCATTTT. The gene calls are TRBV28 and TRBJ1-5; D remains unclear. The V gene's germline CDR1 is MDHEN and CDR2 SYDVKM. The CDR3 loop spans 14 amino acids. V lost 10 bases and J lost 0, with 13 bases in between.

The genes are TRBV4-2 and TRBJ1-6; no reliable D call. V was cut by 0 bases and J by 7 bases, with 7 bases left in between. Per the germline V gene, CDR1 is LGHNA and CDR2 is YNFKEQ. CDR3 length equals 14 residues. CDR3 nucleotides: TGTGCCAGCAGCCAAGAAGACGGGAATTCACCCCTCCACTTT. It codes for CASSQEDGNSPLHF.

This clonotype was recorded a few times. The chain carries TRBV5-1 and TRBJ2-1; D not resolved. The J call may not be correct, given that the DNA end is closer to TRBJ2-7. CDR1 and CDR2 (germline): SGHRS, YFSETQ. This CDR3 has 14 residues. In DNA, the CDR3 is TGCGCCAGCAGCTTGGGTACTCCCCCTAATGAGCAGTACTTC. It encodes CASSLGTPPNEQYF.